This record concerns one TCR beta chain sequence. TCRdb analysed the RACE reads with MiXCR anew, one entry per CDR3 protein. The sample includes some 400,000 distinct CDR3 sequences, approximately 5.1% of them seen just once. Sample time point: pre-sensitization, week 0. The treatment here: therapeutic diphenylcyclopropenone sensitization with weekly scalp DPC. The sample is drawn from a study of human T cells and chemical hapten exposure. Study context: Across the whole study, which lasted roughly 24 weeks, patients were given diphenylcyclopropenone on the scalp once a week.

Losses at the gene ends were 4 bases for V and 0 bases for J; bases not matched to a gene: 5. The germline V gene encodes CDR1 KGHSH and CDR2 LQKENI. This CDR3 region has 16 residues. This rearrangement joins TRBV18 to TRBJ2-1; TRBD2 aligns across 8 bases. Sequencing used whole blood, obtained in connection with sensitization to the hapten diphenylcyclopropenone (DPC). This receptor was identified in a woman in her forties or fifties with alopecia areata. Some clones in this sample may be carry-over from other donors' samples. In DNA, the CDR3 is TGTGCCAGCTCACGCTCCGGGACTAGCTCCTACAATGAGCAGTTCTTC. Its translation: CASSRSGTSSYNEQFF.